The next 23 T cell receptor beta chains were all read from a single sample in a study of Graves' ophthalmopathy and Graves' hyperthyroidism. RNA transcripts were the source from which TCR beta CDR3 regions were amplified. An opening RT-PCR round employed HTBI primers and preceded a second-round multiplex PCR. TCRdb re-called the multiplex PCR reads through MiXCR, storing one row per CDR3 protein. The table includes about 740,000 distinct CDR3 sequences, approximately 40% detected once. The sample taken for sequencing was peripheral blood. The source of these receptors is an adult man with Graves' ophthalmopathy.

This chain connects TRBV19 to TRBJ1-5; tentative D call: TRBD1 (6 bases). Per the germline V gene, CDR1 is LNHDA and CDR2 is SQIVND (reference sequence). V lost 6 bases, J lost 5 bases, and 14 bases lay in between. This CDR3 is 14 amino acids long. The CDR3 sequence is CASSGQSDYQPQHF. In nucleotides, the CDR3 is TGTGCCAGTAGCGGACAGTCCGACTATCAGCCCCAGCATTTT.

The CDR3 is CASSLEVGGSGSPQYF. DNA of the CDR3: TGTGCCAGCAGCTTAGAGGTTGGGGGGTCCGGGAGCCCGCAGTACTTC. J is TRBJ2-7 and V is TRBV7-9, with a possible D match to TRBD2 (6 bases). Deletions cut 1 base from V and 9 bases from J, with 22 bases between. The germline CDR1 and CDR2 sequences are SEHNR and FQNEAQ (reference sequence). This CDR3 comprises 16 residues.

This clonotype was counted ten times or more. The CDR3 reads CSVARTENTEAFF. CDR3 nucleotides: TGCAGCGTTGCTAGGACGGAGAACACTGAAGCTTTCTTT. The chain recombines TRBV29-1 with TRBJ1-1; no clear D gene. The CDR3 totals 13 residues. Trimming stripped 4 bases from V and 1 base from J, with 10 bases between. Germline lookup yields CDR1 SQVTM and CDR2 ANQGSEA.

The CDR3 spells CASSYSEEGRSSPYEQYF. CDR3 coding DNA: TGTGCCAGCAGTTACTCCGAGGAGGGGAGATCGAGCCCCTACGAGCAGTACTTC. The rearrangement uses TRBV25-1 and TRBJ2-7, with D possibly TRBD2 on 6 matching bases. The CDR3 has 18 residues. The V end was cut by 5 bases, the J end by 2 bases, with 25 bases between. Germline V gene data show CDR1 as MGHDK and CDR2 as SYGVNS.

V gene TRBV2 combines with J gene TRBJ2-7; D ambiguous. CDR1 is SNHLY, CDR2 FYNNEI, per germline. V gave up 5 bases and J gave up 7 bases, with 12 bases separating them. CDR3 length: 12 amino acids. CDR3 DNA sequence: TGTGCCAGCAGTCGAAACCTTTGGGAGCAGTACTTC. Translation: CASSRNLWEQYF.

V and J are TRBV25-1 and TRBJ2-2; possible D gene TRBD2, 6 bases. The length of the CDR3 is 12 residues. V lost 8 bases, J lost 5 bases, and 9 bases lay in between. Germline CDR1 is MGHDK and CDR2 is SYGVNS. CDR3 region: CASGRWTGELFF. CDR3 in DNA: TGTGCCAGCGGGAGGTGGACCGGGGAGCTGTTTTTT.

This clonotype was seen at least ten times. V gene TRBV10-3 combines with J gene TRBJ2-7; unclear D gene. Trimming took 4 bases from V and 6 from J, leaving 13 bases between them. The germline gives CDR1 ENHRY, CDR2 SYGVKD. CDR3 length: 13 amino acids. The DNA for the CDR3 is TGTGCCATCAGTGGGCAGAACAACGCCGAGCAGTACTTC. Amino acids: CAISGQNNAEQYF.

This clonotype has ten or more counts. This rearrangement joins TRBV12-3 or TRBV12-4 to TRBJ1-2; D unresolved. Trimming shortened V by 6 bases and J by 8 bases, and 16 bases separated the two germline ends. The CDR3 is made up of 13 amino acids. The CDR3 spells CASRGSKLGGYTF. CDR3 coding DNA: TGTGCCAGCAGAGGGTCAAAATTGGGCGGCTACACCTTC.

The rearrangement joins TRBV7-9 to TRBJ2-5, with 8 bases that match TRBD1. V shed 5 bases, J shed 7 bases, and the junction held 12 bases outside the gene matches. The CDR3 extends over 15 amino acids. Germline V gene lookup returns CDR1 SEHNR and CDR2 FQNEAQ (reference sequence). The CDR3 protein is CASSQGQGYLGTQYF. The CDR3 DNA reads as TGTGCCAGCAGCCAAGGACAGGGATACTTGGGGACCCAGTACTTC.

Comments on this clonotype: This could be a read error, since a much larger clone is one nucleotide away. CDR3 region: CASSPGTYYEKYF. The CDR3 region has the DNA TGCGCCAGCAGCCCTGGGACGTACTACGAGAAGTACTTC. J is TRBJ2-7 and V is TRBV7-9; D tentatively fits TRBD1 or TRBD2 (5 bases each). The CDR3 covers 13 residues. From germline, CDR1 is SEHNR and CDR2 FQNEAQ (reference sequence).

Regarding this clonotype: A much larger clonotype is one base distant, so this may be a read error. The chain recombines TRBV7-3 with TRBJ2-7; 9 positions agree with TRBD2. The CDR3 consists of 17 residues. Germline values: CDR1 SGHTA, CDR2 FQGTGA. The CDR3 bases are TGTGCCAGCAGCTTAGCGTCTTCGGGACTAGCTGCCTACGGGCAGTACTTC. It translates to CASSLASSGLAAYGQYF.

V gene TRBV29-1 combines with J gene TRBJ2-7, with TRBD1 identical over 7 bases. The J segment lost 3 bases and the V segment lost 2 bases, leaving 7 bases of the junction unmatched. Germline loops: CDR1 SQVTM, CDR2 ANQGSEA. This CDR3 spans 14 amino acids. Written as DNA, the CDR3 is TGCAGCGTTGAAACCCCGGGACAGTTCTACGAGCAGTACTTC. Translating it yields CSVETPGQFYEQYF.

The chain employs TRBV28 and TRBJ2-2, with D possibly being TRBD1 or TRBD2 (6 bases each). CDR1 is MDHEN and CDR2 is SYDVKM in the germline V gene. The V gene lost 6 bases and the J gene lost 8 bases, with 16 bases spanning the gap. This CDR3 has 14 amino acids. CDR3 in amino acids: CASRLGGIVGELFF. As DNA, the CDR3 is TGTGCCAGCAGGCTAGGGGGGATCGTAGGGGAGCTGTTTTTT.

As to this clonotype: One base away lies a much larger clone, so this may be a sequencing read error. V gene TRBV20-1 combines with J gene TRBJ1-5, with 9 bases matching TRBD1. V dropped 5 bases and J dropped 5; count of bases not matched to a gene: 4. The CDR3 spans 13 residues. Germline V gives CDR1 DFQATT, CDR2 SNEGSKA (reference sequence). The CDR3 region has the DNA TGCAGTGCTGAGAGGACAGGGGATCAGCCCCAGCATTTT. Residues: CSAERTGDQPQHF.

This clonotype was seen only once. The chain uses TRBV7-9 and TRBJ1-1, with D unresolved. Trimming cost V 8 bases and J 7 bases, with 17 bases left between them. CDR1 and CDR2 (germline): SEHNR, FQNEAQ (reference sequence). This CDR3 contains 13 residues. The CDR3 here is CASSEGATNEAFF. CDR3 coding DNA: TGTGCCAGCTCCGAAGGTGCAACTAATGAAGCTTTCTTT.

The count of this clonotype is one. Mismatch with germline at one junction end may stem from a read error. V gene TRBV7-9 combines with J gene TRBJ2-5; D possibly matches TRBD1 or TRBD2 (5 bases each). Per germline, CDR1 SEHNR and CDR2 FQNEAQ (reference sequence). This CDR3 spans 15 amino acids. The CDR3 nucleotides read TGTGCCAGCGGCTTAGGGGTTGGGAGTGGAGTGACCCAGTACTTC. This translates into CASGLGVGSGVTQYF.

This chain connects TRBV20-1 to TRBJ2-7; 11 positions match TRBD1. Germline V gene data show CDR1 as DFQATT and CDR2 as SNEGSKA (reference sequence). This CDR3 contains 14 residues. The junction had 7 bases not matched to a gene; V was cut back by 5 bases and J by 4 bases. CDR3 sequence: CSAVLRDRGYEQYF. CDR3 nucleotides: TGCAGTGCTGTCCTCCGGGACAGGGGGTACGAGCAGTACTTC.

The chain has TRBV5-1 and TRBJ1-1, with 7 nucleotides matching TRBD1. Germline V gene data show CDR1 as SGHRS and CDR2 as YFSETQ. The CDR3 has 14 residues. Trimming at V came to 3 bases and at J to 3 bases, leaving 5 bases not matched to a gene. The CDR3 bases are TGCGCCAGCAGCTACTATGACAGGGACACTGAAGCTTTCTTT. Its translation is CASSYYDRDTEAFF.

As to this clonotype: No conserved phenylalanine or tryptophan ends this CDR3, so it is likely a read error. The J gene is TRBJ2-5, the V gene TRBV11-1, with D tentatively TRBD1 (5 bases). Germline V gene data show CDR1 as SGHAT and CDR2 as FQDESV (reference sequence). There are 15 residues in the CDR3. The germline V and J ends were trimmed by 5 bases and 2 bases, with 15 bases remaining between them. CDR3 region: CASSRSQGTQETQYL. DNA of the CDR3: TGTGCCAGCAGCCGATCCCAGGGTACTCAAGAGACCCAGTACCTC.

The V gene is TRBV10-3, the J gene TRBJ2-5; 8 nucleotides align to TRBD2. Trimming at V came to 4 bases and at J to 11 bases, leaving 9 bases not matched to a gene. The CDR3 spans 13 residues. CDR1 is ENHRY and CDR2 is SYGVKD in the germline V gene. The CDR3 sequence is CAISGAGANEQYF. CDR3 coding DNA: TGTGCCATCAGTGGAGCGGGGGCCAATGAGCAGTACTTC.

The rearrangement uses TRBV24-1 and TRBJ2-2; 8 bases match TRBD2. The CDR3 loop spans 20 amino acids. J lost 0 bases, V lost 3 bases, and 14 bases had no gene match. Germline V gene lookup returns CDR1 KGHDR and CDR2 SFDVKD. The CDR3 sequence is CATSDLTGTQAGANTGELFF. The DNA for the CDR3 is TGTGCCACCAGTGATCTAACCGGGACGCAAGCGGGAGCGAACACCGGGGAGCTGTTTTTT.

V usage is TRBV6-6 and J usage is TRBJ1-2; 9 bases align to TRBD1. The V segment lost 3 bases and the J segment 6 bases; nucleotides outside the gene matches: 5. The germline V gene encodes CDR1 MNHNY and CDR2 SVGAGI (reference sequence). The CDR3 totals 14 residues. The CDR3 region has the DNA TGTGCCAGCAGTTATGGGGACAGGGTCAATGGCTACACCTTC. Translated: CASSYGDRVNGYTF.

The rearrangement links TRBV15 to TRBJ1-5; TRBD1 matches at 11 bases. The junction had 5 bases not matched to a gene; V was cut back by 8 bases and J by 5 bases. Per germline, CDR1 LNHNV and CDR2 YYDKDF (reference sequence). This CDR3 spans 14 amino acids. This CDR3 reads CATGWDRGDQPQHF. The CDR3 bases are TGTGCCACCGGCTGGGACAGGGGGGATCAGCCCCAGCATTTT.